This T cell receptor (beta chain) originates from a study of cytomegalovirus exposure and HLA in healthy donors. Researchers ran the PCR with 60 Vbeta and 13 Jbeta primers. TCRdb's table, derived via immunoSEQ multiplex PCR, lists solely in-frame clones and lacks some. This table holds roughly 150,000 clones, 84% found once. The germline CDR1 and CDR2 sequences are MNHEY and SMNVEV (reference sequence). The CDR3 runs 14 residues. V lost 5 bases and J lost 5, with 16 bases in between. Points from the study as a whole: As a later analysis showed, a missense DCLRE1C variant was linked to trimming of TCR beta V- and J-genes. HLA allele associations emerged for 15,000 to 20,000 TCR beta sequences in a later analysis, at 0.05 false discovery rate. Many donors shared some public TCRs, even though most TCR sequences were rare.

A word on this clone: Its antigen remains unknown.

This chain links TRBV27 with TRBJ2-7; a possible D gene is TRBD1 (6 bases). The origin of this receptor is a man aged 30 to 39 in good health and CMV-seronegative. Sequencing input: PBMCs. The CDR3 is CASSPRARDNEQYF. Here the CDR3 DNA reads TGTGCCAGCAGTCCCCGGGCCCGGGACAACGAGCAGTACTTC.